Listed below are T cell receptor beta chains from one sample, sequenced in a study of T cells expressing NK-cell markers. TCRdb re-called the 5' RACE reads and gives one entry per CDR3 protein, without DNA. This listing includes about 260,000 distinct CDR3 sequences. The sample was blood T cells: a sorted CD56 or NKG2C T cell subset, CD4+ or CD8+ T cells, or bulk PBMC T cells (not recorded which). These receptors were obtained from a man younger than 30 in good health. CDR3s include the opening cysteine and the closing phenylalanine or tryptophan.

j_call: TRBJ2-2
v_call: TRBV6-5
cdr3_aa: CASSSSGLAGVTGELFF

j_call: TRBJ2-7
v_call: TRBV7-3
cdr3_aa: CASSSDRGREQYF

j_call: TRBJ2-3
v_call: TRBV7-7
cdr3_aa: CASSLGAGEVTDTQYF

j_call: TRBJ2-1
v_call: TRBV12-3/TRBV12-4
cdr3_aa: CASSGLAGGFEQFF

j_call: TRBJ2-3
v_call: TRBV7-2
cdr3_aa: CASSLGGTSGSRQYF

j_call: TRBJ1-1
v_call: TRBV7-9
cdr3_aa: CASSMGSLTEAFF

j_call: TRBJ2-1
v_call: TRBV10-3
cdr3_aa: CAISPTSGTREQFF

j_call: TRBJ1-5
v_call: TRBV12-3/TRBV12-4
cdr3_aa: CASSPGRGLDQPQHF

j_call: TRBJ1-1
v_call: TRBV7-9
cdr3_aa: CASSLGQGGMNTEAFF

j_call: TRBJ2-2
v_call: TRBV10-3
cdr3_aa: CAIALAGVANTGELFF

j_call: TRBJ2-3
v_call: TRBV29-1
cdr3_aa: CSADPQGTDTQYF

j_call: TRBJ1-1
v_call: TRBV20-1
cdr3_aa: CSASTGYANTEAFF

j_call: TRBJ1-1
v_call: TRBV10-3
cdr3_aa: CAISEMRLGRTGRPGDTEAFF

j_call: TRBJ1-6
v_call: TRBV20-1
cdr3_aa: CSARPVSGRQGAGSPLHF

j_call: TRBJ2-1
v_call: TRBV12-3/TRBV12-4
cdr3_aa: CASSLVPTSGRTNEQFF

j_call: TRBJ2-2
v_call: TRBV7-2
cdr3_aa: CASSTRVAGELFF

j_call: TRBJ2-2
v_call: TRBV12-3/TRBV12-4
cdr3_aa: CASSEGPRVGELFF

j_call: TRBJ1-1
v_call: TRBV20-1
cdr3_aa: CSASQDGKLFF

j_call: TRBJ1-2
v_call: TRBV28
cdr3_aa: CASSSPWTRTGKYGYTF

j_call: TRBJ2-2
v_call: TRBV5-1
cdr3_aa: CASSLVGGASNTGELFF

j_call: TRBJ2-1
v_call: TRBV20-1
cdr3_aa: CSPGRRDSQFF

j_call: TRBJ2-5
v_call: TRBV28
cdr3_aa: CASSFQGAFQETQYF

j_call: TRBJ2-3
v_call: TRBV12-3/TRBV12-4
cdr3_aa: CASSPQGQGAAGTQYF

j_call: TRBJ2-1
v_call: TRBV5-1
cdr3_aa: CASRGANEQFF

j_call: TRBJ2-2
v_call: TRBV12-3/TRBV12-4
cdr3_aa: CASTEAGELFF

j_call: TRBJ2-4
v_call: TRBV6-1
cdr3_aa: CASSLSGRTENIQYF

j_call: TRBJ2-1
v_call: TRBV7-6
cdr3_aa: CASSLVGTGVNEQFF

j_call: TRBJ1-2
v_call: TRBV30
cdr3_aa: CAWMRGDGYTF

j_call: TRBJ2-4
v_call: TRBV6-2/TRBV6-3
cdr3_aa: CASSYRAAKNIQYF

j_call: TRBJ2-5
v_call: TRBV6-1
cdr3_aa: CASRSSGRARGETQYF

j_call: TRBJ1-2
v_call: TRBV5-1
cdr3_aa: CASRLGQSANYGYTF

j_call: TRBJ1-1
v_call: TRBV7-9
cdr3_aa: CASSLGLTENTEAFF

j_call: TRBJ2-1
v_call: TRBV10-3
cdr3_aa: CAISEATSGFYNEQFF

j_call: TRBJ2-3
v_call: TRBV27
cdr3_aa: CASRGLAGADTQFF

j_call: TRBJ1-4
v_call: TRBV12-3/TRBV12-4
cdr3_aa: CASSLPGQGREKLFF

j_call: TRBJ2-1
v_call: TRBV20-1
cdr3_aa: CSAVHTSGRAGEQFF

j_call: TRBJ1-1
v_call: TRBV7-8
cdr3_aa: CASSPNGQAVRGTEAFF

j_call: TRBJ2-4
v_call: TRBV7-2
cdr3_aa: CASSSTGGKNIQYF

j_call: TRBJ2-5
v_call: TRBV15
cdr3_aa: CATSSTPGVEEETQYF

j_call: TRBJ2-1
v_call: TRBV20-1
cdr3_aa: CSASSGNSYNEQFF

j_call: TRBJ2-2
v_call: TRBV10-3
cdr3_aa: CAISERKGTSVTGELFF

j_call: TRBJ2-1
v_call: TRBV7-9
cdr3_aa: CASSLSWQTYNEQFF

j_call: TRBJ2-7
v_call: TRBV20-1
cdr3_aa: CSARDFSRAGYEQYF

j_call: TRBJ2-5
v_call: TRBV9
cdr3_aa: CASNSGNQETQYF

j_call: TRBJ2-7
v_call: TRBV7-2
cdr3_aa: CASSLGADPYEQYF

j_call: TRBJ1-3
v_call: TRBV12-3/TRBV12-4
cdr3_aa: CASSLSPSPHTIYF

j_call: TRBJ1-6
v_call: TRBV12-3/TRBV12-4
cdr3_aa: CASSPTGGQHYYF

j_call: TRBJ2-4
v_call: TRBV7-2
cdr3_aa: CASSSTGTGGGIQYF

j_call: TRBJ1-6
v_call: TRBV5-1
cdr3_aa: CASSSGQFNSPLHF

j_call: TRBJ2-1
v_call: TRBV12-3/TRBV12-4
cdr3_aa: CASSLSGTGSGRFF

j_call: TRBJ2-7
v_call: TRBV7-8
cdr3_aa: CASSDSMSGARREQYF

j_call: TRBJ2-1
v_call: TRBV5-1
cdr3_aa: CASSLVQGPLSSYNEQFF